This T cell receptor beta chain was sequenced during a study of cytomegalovirus exposure and HLA in healthy donors. These donors, healthy bone marrow donors, were studied. PCR used 60 Vbeta primers and 13 Jbeta primers. Generated by immunoSEQ multiplex PCR, the TCRdb table keeps only in-frame clones and is missing some. The profile shows 150,000 to 200,000 clones, roughly 80% of them singletons. A word on this clone: What it recognizes is unknown.

The CDR3 runs to 13 residues. From germline, CDR1 is SGHTA and CDR2 FQGNSA. Trimming left V 1 base short and J 6 bases short, with 9 bases between. Study outcomes and limitations: In a later analysis, donors in an Asian-associated ancestry cluster reportedly had fewer N-insertions in productive TCRs than the cohort mean. The classifier, whose performance was assessed in both the original and validation cohorts, reportedly diagnosed cytomegalovirus status with high specificity and sensitivity.

The sequence came from a man aged 40-55 years in good health and CMV-seropositive. What was sequenced was PBMCs. The chain has TRBV7-2 and TRBJ1-1; D gene uncertain. The CDR3 nucleotides read TGTGCCAGCAGCTTAGATTTCCGTTCTGAAGCTTTCTTT. Protein sequence: CASSLDFRSEAFF. The full variable domain, its missing parts supplied by reference TRBV7-2 and TRBJ1-1, is GAGVSQSPSNKVTEKGKDVELRCDPISGHTALYWYRQSLGQGLEFLIYFQGNSAPDKSGLPSDRFSAERTGGSVSTLTIQRTQQEDSAVYLCASSLDFRSEAFFGQGTRLTVV.